The 14 T cell receptor beta chains listed next were all sequenced from one sample in a study of blood T cell repertoires in COVID-19. TCRdb's copy holds only in-frame clones and misses some; the assay was immunoSEQ multiplex PCR. The sample lists roughly 120,000 clones, around 83% seen once, with 3.4% in the top ten. Sequenced sample: peripheral blood. These receptors all come from a man between 40 and 49 years old with acute or convalescent COVID-19.

This clone was seen only a few times. The chain links TRBV15 to TRBJ1-6; TRBD1 matches 7 bases. V dropped 0 bases and J dropped 7; count of bases not matched to a gene: 9. The CDR3 contains 17 residues. In germline, CDR1 is LNHNV, CDR2 YYDKDF (reference sequence). The CDR3 spells CATSRDPSTGLNSPLHF. In nucleotides, the CDR3 is TGTGCCACCAGCAGAGATCCCTCGACAGGGTTGAATTCACCCCTCCACTTT.

The chain joins TRBV12-3 or TRBV12-4 to TRBJ1-1, with D possibly matching TRBD1 (5 bases). V was cut by 3 bases and J by 7 bases, with 9 bases left in between. The CDR3 has 12 residues. The CDR3 spells CASSFRQIEAFF. Written as DNA, the CDR3 is TGTGCCAGCAGTTTCCGACAGATTGAAGCTTTCTTT.

The V call is TRBV19, the J call TRBJ2-3; tentatively, D is TRBD2 (5 bases). The V end was cut by 5 bases, the J end by 1 base, with 10 bases between. Per germline, CDR1 LNHDA and CDR2 SQIVND (reference sequence). The CDR3 has 14 amino acids. CDR3 region: CASSGESGTDTQYF. Written as DNA, the CDR3 is TGTGCCAGTAGTGGGGAGTCCGGCACAGATACGCAGTATTTT. The whole variable domain, filled in from reference TRBV19 and TRBJ2-3, reads DGGITQSPKYLFRKEGQNVTLSCEQNLNHDAMYWYRQDPGQGLRLIYYSQIVNDFQKGDIAEGYSVSREKKESFPLTVTSAQKNPTAFYLCASSGESGTDTQYFGPGTRLTVL.

The V gene is TRBV5-6, the J gene TRBJ2-3; maybe TRBD2 (5 bases). The V end lost 3 bases, the J end lost 0 bases, and 11 bases lay between the germline ends. The CDR3 contains 15 residues. Germline CDR1 is SGHDT and CDR2 is YYEEEE. Written as DNA, the CDR3 is TGTGCCAGCAGCTATGGACTTTCAAGCACAGATACGCAGTATTTT. This gives the protein CASSYGLSSTDTQYF.

The CDR3 loop is CASSLSGGGSYEQYF. DNA for the CDR3: TGTGCCAGCAGTTTATCGGGGGGGGGATCCTACGAGCAGTACTTC. J is TRBJ2-7 and V is TRBV27; 7 nucleotides match TRBD2. The CDR3 extends over 15 amino acids. Germline CDR1 is MNHEY and CDR2 is SMNVEV (reference sequence). The V gene end was trimmed by 0 bases and the J gene end by 1 base; junction bases not matched to a gene: 3.

J is TRBJ1-1 and V is TRBV18, with no clear D. Deletions cut 4 bases from V and 0 bases from J, with 18 bases between. The CDR3 spans 17 residues. Germline assignment: CDR1 KGHSH and CDR2 LQKENI. The CDR3 nucleotides are TGTGCCAGCTCACGACGCCGGGGTTTAACAATGAACACTGAAGCTTTCTTT. This sequence encodes CASSRRRGLTMNTEAFF.

The V and J genes are TRBV10-3 and TRBJ1-2, with D possibly being TRBD1 (6 bases). The CDR3 contains 14 residues. Germline V CDR1 and CDR2: ENHRY, SYGVKD. The ends were cut back, 3 bases at V and 0 bases at J, with 8 bases in the middle. CDR3 DNA: TGTGCCATCAGTGATGGGACAACTAACTATGGCTACACCTTC. It translates to CAISDGTTNYGYTF.

This sequence joins TRBV5-1 and TRBJ2-1; tentative D call: TRBD1 (5 bases). The germline CDR1 and CDR2 sequences are SGHRS and YFSETQ. Trimming cost V 0 bases and J 3 bases, with 7 bases left between them. This CDR3 spans 14 amino acids. The CDR3 region is CASSLGQIYNEQFF. The DNA for the CDR3 is TGCGCCAGCAGCTTGGGACAGATCTACAATGAGCAGTTCTTC.

The rearrangement uses TRBV7-5 and TRBJ2-3; the table's D gene call, TRBD2, was not cross checked with the DNA. TRBV7-5 is termed a pseudogene. This CDR3 comprises 19 residues. The CDR3 protein is CVRSQSTSGDGPDTDTQYF. CDR3 nucleotide sequence: TGTGTCAGAAGCCAATCTACTAGCGGGGATGGGCCCGACACAGATACGCAGTATTTT.

The CDR3 bases are TGTGCCAGCAGTTACGCACTTGCGACAGATACGCAGTATTTT. It encodes CASSYALATDTQYF. V gene TRBV6-2 or TRBV6-3 combines with J gene TRBJ2-3; D gene unclear. Per the germline V gene, CDR1 is MNHEY and CDR2 is SVGEGT. Trimming took 2 bases from V and 3 from J, leaving 9 bases between them. The CDR3 length is 14 residues.

The chain couples TRBV15 to TRBJ1-2; 7 nucleotides align to TRBD1. The junction had 11 bases not matched to a gene; V was cut back by 6 bases and J by 4 bases. The CDR3 loop spans 15 amino acids. Per germline, CDR1 LNHNV and CDR2 YYDKDF (reference sequence). The CDR3 region is CATSREQGTTYGYTF. The CDR3 coding sequence is TGTGCCACCAGTAGGGAACAGGGGACGACCTATGGCTACACCTTC.

The chain has TRBV5-1 and TRBJ2-1; TRBD1 matches at 10 bases. V lost 0 bases, J lost 10 bases, and 10 bases stayed unmatched. CDR3 length equals 16 residues. From germline, CDR1 is SGHRS and CDR2 YFSETQ. CDR3 in DNA: TGCGCCAGCAGCTTGGCCGCCGGGACAGGGGTCTACGAGCAGTTCTTC. Translating it yields CASSLAAGTGVYEQFF.

The CDR3 spells CASSLKRLAGAGELFF. CDR3 bases: TGTGCCAGCAGCCTAAAACGACTAGCGGGGGCCGGGGAGCTGTTTTTT. The rearrangement joins TRBV11-2 to TRBJ2-2; 12 nucleotides agree with TRBD2. J lost 6 bases, V lost 5 bases, and 7 bases had no gene match. The CDR3 is 16 residues long. Germline assignment: CDR1 SGHAT and CDR2 FQNNGV. The whole variable domain, filled in from reference TRBV11-2 and TRBJ2-2, reads EAGVAQSPRYKIIEKRQSVAFWCNPISGHATLYWYQQILGQGPKLLIQFQNNGVVDDSQLPKDRFSAERLKGVDSTLKIQPAKLEDSAVYLCASSLKRLAGAGELFFGEGSRLTVL.

This chain links TRBV4-2 with TRBJ2-5, with TRBD1 identical over 7 bases. Trimming removed 0 bases from V and 7 bases from J; junction bases left unmatched: 8. Per the germline V gene, CDR1 is LGHNA and CDR2 is YNFKEQ. The CDR3 has 15 amino acids. The CDR3 loop reads CASSQDLGQSGTQYF. The CDR3 nucleotides are TGTGCCAGCAGCCAAGATTTGGGACAGTCTGGGACCCAGTACTTC.